This TCR beta chain came from a study of regulatory T cells in long-lasting Graves disease. Study-level results: Limited samples may have lowered accuracy.

Time point of the sample: persistent/refractory GD, antithyroid drugs over 5 years with positive TRAb. Making the TCR library involved RNA that had been extracted from PBMCs. The patient group derived from an endocrinology department in Xi'an, China. CDR1 is SQVTM and CDR2 is ANQGSEA in the germline V gene. The V end lost 1 base, the J end lost 7 bases, and 25 bases lay between the germline ends. CDR3 size: 17 residues. This clonotype came up a few times. As yet, its antigen is unknown. Libraries of TCR beta came from iRepertoire HTBI primers plus Arm-PCR of CDR3 regions. Via MiXCR, TCRdb re-called the multiplex PCR reads, giving one row per CDR3 protein. Of around 450,000 distinct CDR3 sequences listed, around a fifth are singletons.

The J gene is TRBJ2-5, the V gene TRBV29-1; D uncertain. The clonotype comes from a female donor with Graves disease. Sample: peripheral blood mononuclear cells (PBMCs), taken when the disease was refractory, from a patient treated with antithyroid drugs. CDR3 nucleotides: TGCAGCGTTGAAGGCATGCCTTACTCGCCACCGCGCGGGACCCAGTACTTC. Translated, it gives CSVEGMPYSPPRGTQYF. Full variable domain (remainder filled in from reference TRBV29-1 and TRBJ2-5): SAVISQKPSRDICQRGTSLTIQCQVDSQVTMMFWYRQQPGQSLTLIATANQGSEATYESGFVIDKFPISRPNLTFSTLTVSNMSPEDSSIYLCSVEGMPYSPPRGTQYFGPGTRLLVL.